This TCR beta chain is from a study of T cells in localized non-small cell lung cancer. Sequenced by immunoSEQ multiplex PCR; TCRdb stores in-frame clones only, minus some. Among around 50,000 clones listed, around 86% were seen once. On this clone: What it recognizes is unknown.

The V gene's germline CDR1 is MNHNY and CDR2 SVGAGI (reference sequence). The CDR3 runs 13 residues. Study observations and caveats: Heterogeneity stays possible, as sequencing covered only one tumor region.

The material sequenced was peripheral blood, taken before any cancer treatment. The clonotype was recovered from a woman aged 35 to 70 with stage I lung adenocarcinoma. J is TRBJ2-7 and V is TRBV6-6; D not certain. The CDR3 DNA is TGTGCCAGCAGCCCCTCGCAGAAGGAAGGTGGATGGGTC. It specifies CASSPSQKEGGWV.